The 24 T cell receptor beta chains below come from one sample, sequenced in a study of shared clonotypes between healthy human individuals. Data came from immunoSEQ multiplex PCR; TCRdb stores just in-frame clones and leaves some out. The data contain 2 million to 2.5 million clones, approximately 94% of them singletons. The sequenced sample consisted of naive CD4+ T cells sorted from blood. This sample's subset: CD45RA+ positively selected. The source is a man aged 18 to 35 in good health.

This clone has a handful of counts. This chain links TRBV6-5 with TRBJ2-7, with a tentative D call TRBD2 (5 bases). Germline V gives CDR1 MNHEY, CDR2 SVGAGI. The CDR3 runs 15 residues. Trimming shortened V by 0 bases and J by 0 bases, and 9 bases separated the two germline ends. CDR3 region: CASSYSEGISYEQYF. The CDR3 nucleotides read TGTGCCAGCAGTTACTCAGAGGGAATCTCCTACGAGCAGTACTTC.

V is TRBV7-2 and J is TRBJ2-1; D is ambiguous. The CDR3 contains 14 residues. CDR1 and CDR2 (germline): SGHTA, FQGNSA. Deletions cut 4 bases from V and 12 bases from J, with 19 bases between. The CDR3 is CASSSNRITNLQFF. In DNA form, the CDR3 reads TGTGCCAGCAGCTCAAACCGAATCACCAACCTGCAGTTCTTC.

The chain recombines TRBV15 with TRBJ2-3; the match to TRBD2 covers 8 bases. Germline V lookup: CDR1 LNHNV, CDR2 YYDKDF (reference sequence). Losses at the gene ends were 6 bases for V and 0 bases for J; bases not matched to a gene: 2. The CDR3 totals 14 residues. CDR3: CATRTSASTDTQYF. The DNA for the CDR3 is TGTGCCACCAGGACTAGCGCTAGCACAGATACGCAGTATTTT.

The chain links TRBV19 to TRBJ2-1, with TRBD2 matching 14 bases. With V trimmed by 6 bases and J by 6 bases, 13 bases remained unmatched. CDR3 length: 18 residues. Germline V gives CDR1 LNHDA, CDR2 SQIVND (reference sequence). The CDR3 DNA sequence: TGTGCCAGTAGCAGCCCGGGGACTAGCGGGAGTTGGCTCAATGAGCAGTTCTTC. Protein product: CASSSPGTSGSWLNEQFF.

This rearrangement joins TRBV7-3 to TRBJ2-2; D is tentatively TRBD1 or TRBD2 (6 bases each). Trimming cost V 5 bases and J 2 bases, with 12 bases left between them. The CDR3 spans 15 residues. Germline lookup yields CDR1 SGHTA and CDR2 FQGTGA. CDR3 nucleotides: TGTGCCAGCAGCGGAGGGGGTCCTAACACCGGGGAGCTGTTTTTT. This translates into CASSGGGPNTGELFF.

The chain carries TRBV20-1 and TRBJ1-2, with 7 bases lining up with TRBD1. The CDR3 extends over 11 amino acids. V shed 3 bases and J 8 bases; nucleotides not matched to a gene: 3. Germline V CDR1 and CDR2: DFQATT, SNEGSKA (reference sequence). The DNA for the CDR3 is TGCAGTGCTAGCACAGGGGAGGGCTACACCTTC. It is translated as CSASTGEGYTF.

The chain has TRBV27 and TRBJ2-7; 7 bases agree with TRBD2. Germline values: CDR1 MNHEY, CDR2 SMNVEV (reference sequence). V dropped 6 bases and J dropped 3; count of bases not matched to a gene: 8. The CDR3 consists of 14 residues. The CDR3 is CASRVSWGGYEQYF. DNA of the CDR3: TGTGCCAGCAGAGTTTCGTGGGGGGGCTACGAGCAGTACTTC.

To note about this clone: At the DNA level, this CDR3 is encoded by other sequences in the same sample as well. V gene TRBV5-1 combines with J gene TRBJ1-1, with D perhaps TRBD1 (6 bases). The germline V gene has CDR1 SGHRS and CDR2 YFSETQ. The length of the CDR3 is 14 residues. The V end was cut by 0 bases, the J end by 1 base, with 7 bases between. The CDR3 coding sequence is TGCGCCAGCAGCTTGGAACAGGGGAACACTGAAGCTTTCTTT. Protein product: CASSLEQGNTEAFF.

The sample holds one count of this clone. The CDR3 region is CASSFTGGGKVEAFF. Written as DNA, the CDR3 is TGTGCCAGCAGCTTCACAGGGGGCGGTAAGGTTGAAGCTTTCTTT. The chain joins TRBV5-4 to TRBJ1-1; TRBD1 aligns across 9 bases. Looked up from germline, CDR1 is SGHNT and CDR2 is YYREEE (reference sequence). The V and J ends lost 2 bases and 7 bases, in that order; junction bases with no gene match: 9. The CDR3 spans 15 residues.

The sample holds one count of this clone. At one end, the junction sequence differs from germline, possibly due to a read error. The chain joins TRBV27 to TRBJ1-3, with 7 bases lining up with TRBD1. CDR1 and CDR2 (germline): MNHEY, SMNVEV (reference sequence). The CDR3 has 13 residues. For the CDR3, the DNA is TGTGCCAGCAGTTCGAACAGGGGAATCACCATATATTTT. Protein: CASSSNRGITIYF.

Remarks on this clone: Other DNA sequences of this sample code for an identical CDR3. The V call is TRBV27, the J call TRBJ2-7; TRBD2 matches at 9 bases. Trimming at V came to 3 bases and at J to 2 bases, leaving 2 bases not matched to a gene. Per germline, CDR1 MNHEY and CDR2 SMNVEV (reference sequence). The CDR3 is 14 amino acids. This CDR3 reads CASSLRLAAYEQYF. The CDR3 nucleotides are TGTGCCAGCAGTTTGAGACTAGCGGCCTACGAGCAGTACTTC.

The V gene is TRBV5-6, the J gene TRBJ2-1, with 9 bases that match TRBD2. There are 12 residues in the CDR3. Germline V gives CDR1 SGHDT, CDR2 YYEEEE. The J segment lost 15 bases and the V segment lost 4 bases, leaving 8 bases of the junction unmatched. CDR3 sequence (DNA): TGTGCCAGCAGCCGGGCTAGCGGGGAGGGGTTCTTC. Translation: CASSRASGEGFF.

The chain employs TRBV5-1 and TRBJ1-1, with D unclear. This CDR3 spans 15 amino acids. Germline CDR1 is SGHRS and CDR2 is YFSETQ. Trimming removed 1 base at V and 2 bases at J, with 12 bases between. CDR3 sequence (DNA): TGCGCCAGCAGCTTGTATGGGTGGAGAAACACTGAAGCTTTCTTT. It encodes CASSLYGWRNTEAFF.

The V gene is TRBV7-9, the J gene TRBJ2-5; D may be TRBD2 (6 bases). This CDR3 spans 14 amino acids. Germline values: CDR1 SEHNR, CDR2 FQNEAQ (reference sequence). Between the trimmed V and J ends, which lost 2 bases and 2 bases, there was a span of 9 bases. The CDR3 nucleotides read TGTGCCAGCAGCTTACGGGACTTACAAGAGACCCAGTACTTC. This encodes CASSLRDLQETQYF.

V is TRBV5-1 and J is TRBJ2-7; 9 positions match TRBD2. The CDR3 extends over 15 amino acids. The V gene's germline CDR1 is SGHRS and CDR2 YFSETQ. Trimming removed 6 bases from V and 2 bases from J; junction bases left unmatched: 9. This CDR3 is CASKRLAEDTYEQYF. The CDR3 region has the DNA TGCGCCAGCAAACGACTAGCGGAAGACACCTACGAGCAGTACTTC.

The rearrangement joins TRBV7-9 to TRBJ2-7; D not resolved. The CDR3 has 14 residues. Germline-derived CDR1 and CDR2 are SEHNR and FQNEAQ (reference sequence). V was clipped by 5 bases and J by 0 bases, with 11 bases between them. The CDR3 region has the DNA TGTGCCAGCAGCATCAGTTCTAGCTCCTACGAGCAGTACTTC. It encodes CASSISSSSYEQYF.

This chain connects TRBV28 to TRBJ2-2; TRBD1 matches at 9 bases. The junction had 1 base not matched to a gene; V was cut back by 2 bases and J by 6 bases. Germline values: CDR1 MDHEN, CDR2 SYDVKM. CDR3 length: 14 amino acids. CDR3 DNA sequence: TGTGCCAGCAGTTTACGACAGGGGGCCGGGGAGCTGTTTTTT. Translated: CASSLRQGAGELFF.

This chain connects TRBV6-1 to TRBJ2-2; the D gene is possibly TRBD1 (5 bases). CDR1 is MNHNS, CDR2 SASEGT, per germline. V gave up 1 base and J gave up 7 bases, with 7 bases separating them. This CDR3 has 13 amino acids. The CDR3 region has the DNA TGTGCCAGCAGTGAAGAGGGGAACGGGGAGCTGTTTTTT. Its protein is CASSEEGNGELFF.

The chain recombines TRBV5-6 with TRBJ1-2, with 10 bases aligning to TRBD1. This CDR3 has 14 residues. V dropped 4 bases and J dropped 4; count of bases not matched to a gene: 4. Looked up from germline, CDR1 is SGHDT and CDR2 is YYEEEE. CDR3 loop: CASSRGQGFYGYTF. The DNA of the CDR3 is TGTGCCAGCAGCAGGGGACAGGGGTTCTATGGCTACACCTTC. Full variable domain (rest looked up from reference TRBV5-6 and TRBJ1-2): DAGVTQSPTHLIKTRGQQVTLRCSPKSGHDTVSWYQQALGQGPQFIFQYYEEEERQRGNFPDRFSGHQFPNYSSELNVNALLLGDSALYLCASSRGQGFYGYTFGSGTRLTVV.

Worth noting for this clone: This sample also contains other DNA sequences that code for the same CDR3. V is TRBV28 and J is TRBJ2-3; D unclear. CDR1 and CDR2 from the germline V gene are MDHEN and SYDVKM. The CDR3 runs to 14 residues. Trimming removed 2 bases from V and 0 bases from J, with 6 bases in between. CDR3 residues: CASSLLQSTDTQYF. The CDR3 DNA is TGTGCCAGCAGTTTACTTCAGAGCACAGATACGCAGTATTTT.

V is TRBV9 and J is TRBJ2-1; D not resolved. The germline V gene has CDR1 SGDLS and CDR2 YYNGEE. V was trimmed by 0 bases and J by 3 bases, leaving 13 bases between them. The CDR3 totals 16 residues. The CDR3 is CASSVDLGGVYNEQFF. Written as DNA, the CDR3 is TGTGCCAGCAGCGTAGACTTAGGTGGGGTCTACAATGAGCAGTTCTTC.

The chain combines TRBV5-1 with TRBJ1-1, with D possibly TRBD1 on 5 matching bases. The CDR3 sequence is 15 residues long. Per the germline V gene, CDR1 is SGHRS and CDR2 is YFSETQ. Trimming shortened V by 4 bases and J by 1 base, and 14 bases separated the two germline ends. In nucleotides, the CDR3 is TGCGCCAGCAGCCCGGACGGGGCCAGGAACACTGAAGCTTTCTTT. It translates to CASSPDGARNTEAFF.

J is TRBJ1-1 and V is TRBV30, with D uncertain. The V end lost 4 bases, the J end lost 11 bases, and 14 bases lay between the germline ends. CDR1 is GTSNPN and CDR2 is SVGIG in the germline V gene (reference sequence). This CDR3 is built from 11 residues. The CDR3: CAWILSLEAFF. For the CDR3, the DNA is TGTGCCTGGATTCTAAGCCTGGAGGCTTTCTTT.

The CDR3 DNA is TGTGCCAGCAGTGCAACAGGGGGCAAAGGCACAGATACGCAGTATTTT. Its translation: CASSATGGKGTDTQYF. The chain has TRBV6-1 and TRBJ2-3, with 9 bases that match TRBD1. J gave up 1 base and V 4 bases, and 6 bases lay outside the gene matches. Germline V gene data show CDR1 as MNHNS and CDR2 as SASEGT. This CDR3 has 16 amino acids.